This T cell receptor (beta chain) was retrieved from a study of Tregs in tolerant kidney transplant recipients (dated by TCRdb to between 2018 and 2020). Study-wide context: TCRbeta sequencing was used in the study to identify donor-specific regulatory T cells before combined kidney and bone marrow transplantation, and the identified cells were then tracked after transplant. Findings and caveats that apply to the study as a whole: Donor-specific Treg expansion was found to exceed global Treg expansion in tolerant patients, suggesting antigen-driven rather than nonspecific expansion. The most biologically relevant and donor-specific TCRbeta repertoire appeared to be identified by expanding Tregs with activated donor B cells. PCR primers changed over time for some patients, so nucleotide-level comparison across those patients' samples was not possible. Biological reproducibility was not examined directly, but technical replication error appeared to be minimal. The study was constrained by small patient numbers, and validation of the findings is required in larger populations and under other immunosuppression protocols.

For TCRbeta CDR3 sequencing, genomic DNA was extracted from sorted cells using the QIAGEN DNeasy Blood and Tissue Kit. High-throughput TCRbeta CDR3 sequencing was carried out commercially through immunoSEQ, with PCR amplification with bias correction and internal controls included. In the original analysis: Unique productive TCRbeta sequences were defined by CDR3 nucleotide sequence when primers matched and otherwise by CDR3 amino acid sequence together with Vbeta and Jbeta genes. As a correction for sorting error, sequences shared between sorted populations at a frequency ratio of 2:1 or less were discarded, and the remaining shared sequences were assigned to the higher population. Donor-reactive sequences were defined as at least 5-fold expanded in CFSE-low cells versus unstimulated cells, with frequency of at least 0.01% in CFSE-low cells. Repertoire divergence was quantified by Jensen-Shannon divergence calculated from the top 100 TCRbeta sequences ranked by frequency. For samples with multiple sequencing runs, sorting error was corrected separately for each run before the runs were pooled. TCRdb provides this immuneACCESS table in a form limited to in-frame rearrangements. Some clones are lacking; in checked studies, under half of them reflect an unresolved V gene, and why the rest are absent is not known. V, J and clone size derive from that table, while D and trimming were established from the DNA sequence. The sample table holds 50,000 or so clones, of which roughly nine tenths were seen once. The ten largest clones add up to about a sixth of the sample.

Transplants used related donors with nonmyeloablative bone marrow transplantation; mixed chimerism was transient in the human trials. Thawed PBMCs were FACS-sorted into unstimulated Tregs (CD4+CD25+CD127-), CD4+ non-Tregs (CD4+CD25-), CD4 cells and CD8 cells. 4 combined kidney and bone marrow transplant recipients from the ITN036ST trial were included as patients, and samples were available only from these trial subjects. Healthy control blood was separated into PBMCs by Ficoll density gradient and cryopreserved, and patient PBMCs were collected both before and after transplant. Measured from the cysteine to the phenylalanine, the CDR3 is 14 residues long. Only the CDR3 region is kept as DNA, spanning 42 bases read in frame from base 1. V drops 4 bases and J drops 6 bases, leaving 14 bases in between. The germline V gene specifies SGHDT as CDR1 and YYEEEE as CDR2. This clone was recorded only once. Its antigen is still unknown. No base quality information exists; no much larger clone differs at one position.

This sequence uses TRBV5-6 and TRBJ2-1; perhaps TRBD1 is the D gene, with 6 bases matching. The sequence derives from a human patient who received a combined kidney and bone marrow transplant. Some T cells may originate with the graft donor following a transplant. The sequenced sample was CD8+ T cells from blood (PBMCs), obtained 12 months after the transplant. The nucleotides are TGTGCCAGCAGCCTCCGGGACATGGGCAATGAGCAGTTCTTC. It codes for CASSLRDMGNEQFF.